A selection of T cell receptor beta chains follows, all from one sample in a study of T cells in Graves' hyperthyroidism and ophthalmopathy. Each CDR3 protein gets one entry after TCRdb re-called the multiplex PCR reads with MiXCR. The table records hundreds of thousands of distinct CDR3 sequences, 20% of them present only once. The sequenced sample consisted of blood. These receptors were taken from a man in his forties or fifties with Graves' ophthalmopathy. Both conserved end residues are part of each CDR3. A D gene is named only where the DNA matches it firmly. Size is stated for part of the rows, as once, few or many counts, or as a class when the clone is expanded.

d_call	clone_size	cdr3_length	v_call	j_call	cdr3_nt	cdr3_aa
NA	NA	16	TRBV10-3	TRBJ1-1	TGTGCCATCAGTGAAAGGCCAAATCAGGGAGTAGTTGAAGCTTTCTTT	CAISERPNQGVVEAFF
NA	NA	15	TRBV3-1	TRBJ2-3	TGTGCCAGTCAGTTCTCTAGCGAATGGGGAGATACGCAGTATTTT	CASQFSSEWGDTQYF
NA	many	15	TRBV5-1	TRBJ2-7	TGCGCCAGCAGCCCCCCCGGGAGTAGGTCCTACGAGCAGTACTTC	CASSPPGSRSYEQYF
NA	few	15	TRBV28	TRBJ2-3	TGTGCCAGCAGTTTATCCGGGTATAGCACAGATACGCAGTATTTT	CASSLSGYSTDTQYF
NA	few	15	TRBV7-9	TRBJ2-7	TGTGCCAGCAGCTTAGCAGGCGCTACCTCCTACGAGCAGTACTTC	CASSLAGATSYEQYF
TRBD1	many	14	TRBV11-2	TRBJ1-1	TGCGCCAGCAGCTTACAGGGGGCGGACACTGAAGCTTTCTTT	CASSLQGADTEAFF
NA	NA	12	TRBV20-1	TRBJ2-7	TGCAGTGCCGGCGGGACCCCCTACGAGCAGTACTTC	CSAGGTPYEQYF
TRBD2	many	13	TRBV11-2	TRBJ2-1	TGTGCCAGCAGCACGGGACTAGTCGATGAGCAGTTCTTC	CASSTGLVDEQFF
TRBD2	few	15	TRBV2	TRBJ2-4	TGTGCCAGCTCTAAACTGGGGACTAATGGAAACATTCAGTACTTC	CASSKLGTNGNIQYF
TRBD2	NA	20	TRBV10-2	TRBJ2-1	TGCGCCAGCAGCCCTGGACTCCTTGATGCCGCTAGCGGGAGTAGGGATGAGCAGTTCTTC	CASSPGLLDAASGSRDEQFF
NA	many	14	TRBV11-2	TRBJ1-2	TGTGCCAGCAGCTTAGCCCCGTGGAACTATGGCTACACCTTC	CASSLAPWNYGYTF
TRBD2	NA	13	TRBV6-2/TRBV6-3	TRBJ2-3	TGTGCCAGCAGTAGCGGGAGACTTGATACGCAGTATTTT	CASSSGRLDTQYF
TRBD2	NA	17	TRBV11-1	TRBJ2-1	TGTGCCAGCAGCGCGTCCTGGGACGGCGGGAGAGGGCATGAGCAGTTCTTC	CASSASWDGGRGHEQFF
NA	NA	17	TRBV5-1	TRBJ2-6	TGCGCCAGCAGCTTGGTTTCGACTTCTTCTGGGGCCAACGTCCTGACTTTC	CASSLVSTSSGANVLTF
NA	NA	14	TRBV18	TRBJ1-1	TGTGCCAGCTCACCCTCGGACAGTTACACTGAAGCTTTCTTT	CASSPSDSYTEAFF
NA	few	15	TRBV5-1	TRBJ1-5	TGCGCCAGCAGCTTGGGACAGCATAGCAATCAGCCCCAGCATTTT	CASSLGQHSNQPQHF
TRBD1	NA	15	TRBV7-9	TRBJ1-5	TGTGCCAGCAGTTTACAGGGGGTGGCGGATCAGCCCCAGCATTTT	CASSLQGVADQPQHF